Listed here is a single TCR beta chain. Alongside a J-beta primer mix, a sample-barcoded 5' primer served in a second PCR lasting roughly 7 to 12 cycles. TCRdb ran MiXCR on the 5' RACE reads and lists one entry per CDR3 protein. The repertoire holds 1 million or so distinct CDR3 sequences, with about 25% as singletons. Trimming removed 2 bases at V and 0 bases at J, with 8 bases between. Germline CDR1 and CDR2: MGHRA and YSYEKL. The CDR3 has 15 residues. The data stem from a study of blood T cells in healthy people across ages. Another study also made use of these data, one on T cells of mothers and their children.

The receptor was isolated from a girl aged 2 to 10 in good health. Sequencing input: blood. The chain is built from TRBV4-1 and TRBJ1-3; D remains unclear. The CDR3 here is CASSQWVSSGNTIYF. Here the CDR3 DNA reads TGCGCCAGCAGCCAATGGGTGAGCTCTGGAAACACCATATATTTT.